Sequencing of this TCR beta chain was carried out in a study of T cells in Graves' hyperthyroidism and ophthalmopathy. Study outcomes and limitations: Blood samples included most of the expanded thyroid clonotypes exceeding 0.001. Ophthalmopathy, as predicted by the model, came a median 6.5 months after the prediction. Stable hyperthyroidism was separated from ophthalmopathy by a model based on 13 V-J features.

TCR beta CDR3 region amplification was performed from RNA transcripts. Initially, a first-round RT-PCR of the TCR CDR3 employed the HTBI primer set. Using its own MiXCR run on the multiplex PCR reads, TCRdb lists one record per CDR3 protein. The table records fewer than 350,000 distinct CDR3 sequences, roughly 15% of them present only once. This clonotype came up a few times. Its matching antigen is unknown. J lost 4 bases, V lost 7 bases, and 12 bases had no gene match. From germline, CDR1 is SEHNR and CDR2 FQNEAQ (reference sequence). This CDR3 has 15 amino acids. An absence of ophthalmopathy progression within 18 months meant stable Graves' hyperthyroidism.

This receptor was obtained from a woman aged 40 to 50 with Graves' hyperthyroidism. Sample: blood. The V and J genes are TRBV7-9 and TRBJ2-7; 8 nucleotides match TRBD1. The CDR3 DNA reads TGTGCCAGCACCAACATCGGGACAGGTGGATACGAGCAGTACTTC. Amino acids: CASTNIGTGGYEQYF.